Given below is one T cell receptor (beta chain) in context. Produced via immunoSEQ multiplex PCR; TCRdb's table is partial and in-frame only. This repertoire shows about 69,000 clones, 85% to 95% found once; its top ten account for 5.9%. If patients had autoimmune disease history or systemic immunosuppression, they were excluded. Sampling times: baseline, cycle 4 day 1, cycle 7 day 1. This sample was taken from a study of OX40 agonist ivuxolimab in advanced cancers. Across the whole study: The patients' treatment was ivuxolimab, an agonistic anti-OX40 (CD134) antibody.

Germline V lookup: CDR1 MNHEY, CDR2 SMNVEV (reference sequence). Trimming took 2 bases from V and 5 from J, leaving 7 bases between them. This CDR3 is built from 13 residues. This clonotype was obtained from an adult with an advanced solid tumor such as melanoma, head and neck, liver or kidney cancer. The V call is TRBV27, the J call TRBJ2-1; D is uncertain. The specimen was CD4+ or CD8+ T cells sorted from blood, collected in a trial of the OX40 agonist ivuxolimab. CDR3 protein: CASSLDTNNEQFF. CDR3 bases: TGTGCCAGCAGTTTAGACACCAACAATGAGCAGTTCTTC.